Below, 20 T cell receptor beta chains from the same sample are listed, as sequenced in a study of CD8+ T cells in alopecia areata. cDNA serving as the sequencing template came from extracted, reverse transcribed RNA. Assay used: immunoSEQ multiplex PCR; TCRdb lists only in-frame clones, some missing. The sample yields tens of thousands of clones, about three fifths seen once. Sequencing was carried out using NKG2D-high CD8+ T cells sorted from blood. The receptors shown here come from a human donor with alopecia areata.

This clone was seen only a few times. J is TRBJ2-3 and V is TRBV5-1; a weak D match, TRBD2 (6 bases). V was pared by 4 bases and J by 1 base, with 22 bases between. The germline V gene encodes CDR1 SGHRS and CDR2 YFSETQ. The CDR3 has 18 residues. CDR3 residues: CASSQLATGEARTDTQYF. In nucleotides, the CDR3 is TGCGCCAGCAGCCAACTAGCTACGGGAGAAGCCCGCACAGATACGCAGTATTTT.

V and J are TRBV15 and TRBJ2-7; no clear D gene. V lost 5 bases, J lost 2 bases, and 10 bases lay in between. Germline V gene lookup returns CDR1 LNHNV and CDR2 YYDKDF (reference sequence). This CDR3 has 13 amino acids. CDR3 in amino acids: CATSHLYTYEQYF. For the CDR3, the DNA is TGTGCCACCAGCCATCTATATACCTACGAGCAGTACTTC.

The rearrangement uses TRBV4-3 and TRBJ1-6, with no clear D. The CDR3 is 18 residues long. Per the germline V gene, CDR1 is LGHNA and CDR2 is YSLEER. V lost 0 bases and J lost 7, with 19 bases in between. The CDR3: CASSQDLVGSSVNSPLHF. The CDR3 nucleotides are TGCGCCAGCAGCCAAGATCTCGTAGGAAGCAGTGTCAATTCACCCCTCCACTTT.

The J gene is TRBJ2-1, the V gene TRBV30; no clear D. With 4 bases removed from V and 0 bases from J, the gap between germline ends came to 7 bases. The CDR3 contains 13 residues. Germline V gene lookup returns CDR1 GTSNPN and CDR2 SVGIG (reference sequence). CDR3 DNA: TGTGCCTGGATAGTGAGCTCCTACAATGAGCAGTTCTTC. Its protein product is CAWIVSSYNEQFF.

The V call is TRBV29-1, the J call TRBJ2-3, with D perhaps matching TRBD1 (6 bases). Germline assignment: CDR1 SQVTM and CDR2 ANQGSEA. The CDR3 is 16 amino acids. Trimming stripped 1 base from V and 6 bases from J, with 20 bases between. CDR3 sequence reads: CSVEGISGHRPDTQYF. The CDR3, as DNA: TGCAGCGTTGAAGGGATCTCGGGACACCGCCCGGATACGCAGTATTTT.

The genes are TRBV5-6 and TRBJ2-1; TRBD2 matches 8 bases. The CDR3 sequence is 14 residues long. Germline values: CDR1 SGHDT, CDR2 YYEEEE. V lost 8 bases and J lost 0; bases outside the gene matches: 4. DNA of the CDR3: TGTGCCAGTACCGGGACTAGCTCCTACAATGAGCAGTTCTTC. Translating gives CASTGTSSYNEQFF. Using reference TRBV5-6 and TRBJ2-1 for the parts outside the CDR3, the full variable domain is DAGVTQSPTHLIKTRGQQVTLRCSPKSGHDTVSWYQQALGQGPQFIFQYYEEEERQRGNFPDRFSGHQFPNYSSELNVNALLLGDSALYLCASTGTSSYNEQFFGPGTRLTVL.

This clone was seen more than once but under ten times. The chain couples TRBV7-9 to TRBJ2-7, with 10 bases fitting TRBD1. V lost 5 bases and J lost 3; bases outside the gene matches: 7. CDR1 SEHNR and CDR2 FQNEAQ come from the germline V gene (reference sequence). CDR3 size: 15 residues. Here the CDR3 reads CASSDRQGADYEQYF. CDR3 nucleotides: TGTGCCAGCAGCGATCGACAGGGGGCCGACTACGAGCAGTACTTC.

J is TRBJ2-1 and V is TRBV28; 7 bases line up with TRBD1. V trimming: 7 bases; J trimming: 2 bases; junction bases outside the gene matches: 17. Germline CDR1 reads MDHEN; CDR2 reads SYDVKM. CDR3 length: 18 residues. CDR3 bases: TGTGCCAGCACCCCGTTAGAGCAGGGGGTTAGGACCTACAATGAGCAGTTCTTC. Protein sequence: CASTPLEQGVRTYNEQFF.

This clone was picked up a small number of times. The CDR3 DNA is TGCAGCGCCGGACAGCCTAGCACAGATACGCAGTATTTT. Amino acids: CSAGQPSTDTQYF. V usage is TRBV29-1 and J usage is TRBJ2-3, with D tentatively TRBD1 (6 bases). CDR1 and CDR2 (germline): SQVTM, ANQGSEA. CDR3 length equals 13 residues. V dropped 7 bases and J dropped 0 bases, with 11 bases sitting between them.

The gene calls are TRBV7-9 and TRBJ1-5; perhaps TRBD1 as D (6 bases). This CDR3 has 15 amino acids. Germline values: CDR1 SEHNR, CDR2 FQNEAQ (reference sequence). V was shortened by 4 bases and J by 4 bases, with 14 bases between the two germline ends. CDR3 in DNA: TGTGCCAGCAGCTCAGGGGCTTTGGGGAATCAGCCCCAGCATTTT. It encodes CASSSGALGNQPQHF.

This chain uses TRBV7-9 with TRBJ2-7, with TRBD2 as a possible D gene (7 bases). V lost 5 bases, J lost 4 bases, and 18 bases lay in between. CDR1 and CDR2 from the germline V gene are SEHNR and FQNEAQ (reference sequence). The CDR3 extends over 15 amino acids. The CDR3: CASSDQKGGRYEQYF. DNA for the CDR3: TGTGCCAGCAGCGACCAGAAGGGGGGGCGGTACGAGCAGTACTTC.

V gene TRBV7-9 combines with J gene TRBJ2-2; possible D gene TRBD2, 6 bases. Germline-derived CDR1 and CDR2 are SEHNR and FQNEAQ (reference sequence). This CDR3 spans 16 amino acids. Trimming took 2 bases from V and 4 from J, leaving 14 bases between them. The CDR3 region is CASSLYGGPGTGELFF. CDR3 in DNA: TGTGCCAGCAGCTTATATGGAGGGCCGGGCACCGGGGAGCTGTTTTTT.

The CDR3 protein is CASSYSTSGELFF. The CDR3 DNA is TGTGCCAGCAGTTACTCCACATCCGGGGAGCTGTTTTTT. J is TRBJ2-2 and V is TRBV6-5, with D hard to call. V shed 0 bases and J shed 6 bases, with 5 bases lying between them. Germline CDR1 MNHEY, CDR2 SVGAGI. This CDR3 region has 13 residues.

The rearrangement joins TRBV4-2 to TRBJ2-7; 9 bases fit TRBD2. The length of the CDR3 is 16 residues. CDR1 and CDR2 (germline): LGHNA, YNFKEQ. Germline trimming cut 0 bases from V and 4 bases from J; bases unmatched to any gene: 7. CDR3: CASSQDGGGGAYEQYF. CDR3 in DNA: TGTGCCAGCAGCCAAGATGGTGGCGGGGGGGCTTACGAGCAGTACTTC.

This chain uses TRBV29-1 with TRBJ2-3; D unclear. Trimming took 5 bases from V and 2 from J, leaving 11 bases between them. The CDR3 is 13 residues long. Germline loops: CDR1 SQVTM, CDR2 ANQGSEA. This CDR3 reads CSVLWSNTDTQYF. DNA of the CDR3: TGCAGCGTTTTGTGGTCAAACACAGATACGCAGTATTTT.

V is TRBV30 and J is TRBJ1-5; no reliable D call. CDR3 length: 12 residues. V was clipped by 0 bases and J by 9 bases, with 9 bases between them. CDR1 GTSNPN and CDR2 SVGIG come from the germline V gene (reference sequence). The CDR3 DNA follows: TGTGCCTGGAGTGTGTTCGATGGGCCCCAGCATTTT. Translation: CAWSVFDGPQHF.

The chain uses TRBV7-9 and TRBJ2-7; maybe TRBD2 (6 bases). Germline V CDR1 and CDR2: SEHNR, FQNEAQ (reference sequence). The CDR3 runs 14 residues. The V end lost 5 bases, the J end lost 5 bases, and 16 bases lay between the germline ends. The CDR3 loop is CASSPGRISHEQYF. The CDR3 DNA reads as TGTGCCAGCAGCCCGGGGAGGATTTCCCACGAGCAGTACTTC. Full variable domain (rest looked up from reference TRBV7-9 and TRBJ2-7): DTGVSQNPRHKITKRGQNVTFRCDPISEHNRLYWYRQTLGQGPEFLTYFQNEAQLEKSRLLSDRFSAERPKGSFSTLEIQRTEQGDSAMYLCASSPGRISHEQYFGPGTRLTVT.

This clone showed up just a few times. V gene TRBV27 combines with J gene TRBJ2-2; 9 nucleotides line up with TRBD1. CDR1 is MNHEY, CDR2 SMNVEV, per germline (reference sequence). V shed 5 bases, J shed 0 bases, and the junction held 10 bases outside the gene matches. CDR3 size: 18 residues. The CDR3 sequence: CASSGERDRVANTGELFF. The DNA of the CDR3 is TGTGCCAGCAGTGGGGAGAGGGACAGGGTCGCGAACACCGGGGAGCTGTTTTTT.

This clone occurred a few times. V is TRBV28 and J is TRBJ2-7; D is unresolved. Germline CDR1 reads MDHEN; CDR2 reads SYDVKM. The CDR3 loop spans 15 amino acids. The V gene lost 5 bases and the J gene lost 2 bases, with 16 bases spanning the gap. Written as DNA, the CDR3 is TGTGCCAGCAGTCCCCGGCCGAGCGTCACCTACGAGCAGTACTTC. It specifies CASSPRPSVTYEQYF.

The chain links TRBV10-3 to TRBJ2-7, with 10 bases lining up with TRBD2. Germline CDR1 ENHRY, CDR2 SYGVKD. The CDR3 totals 14 residues. After removal of 2 bases from V and 5 bases from J, the junction contained 3 bases not matched to a gene. In DNA, the CDR3 is TGTGCCATCAGTGAGAAGCGGGAGGGCCACGAGCAGTACTTC. It is translated as CAISEKREGHEQYF.